The 16 T cell receptor beta chains below were found in one sample sequenced in a study of T cell clonality in common variable immunodeficiency. Libraries were prepared by immunoSEQ multiplex PCR; TCRdb keeps only in-frame clonotypes and omits some of them. This sample includes more than 65,000 clones with no singletons; its ten biggest clones take up about 0.8%. Sequencing was carried out using peripheral blood mononuclear cells. These receptors originate from a person between 18 and 75 years old in good health.

In this sample, this clone turned up many times. The CDR3 goes on 3 residues after the read ends, and that part is filled in from the germline J gene. V is TRBV20-1 and J is TRBJ2-5; D call uncertain. With 0 bases removed from V and 0 bases from J, the gap between germline ends came to 8 bases. The CDR3 consists of 14 residues. Germline values: CDR1 DFQATT, CDR2 SNEGSKA (reference sequence). The sequenced CDR3 bases are TGCAGTGCTAGAGATTTGGGCTACCAAGAGACC. Residues: CSARDLGYQET. The whole CDR3 region reads CSARDLGYQETQYF.

In this sample, this clone turned up a few times. This likely stems from a read error, as it lies one base from a far larger clone. The DNA ends 3 residues before the CDR3 does, and the rest of the CDR3 is filled in from the germline J gene. The same CDR3 can be traced to other DNA sequences in this sample. This rearrangement joins TRBV6-1 to TRBJ2-7; 7 bases agree with TRBD1. CDR3 size: 14 residues. The germline CDR1 and CDR2 sequences are MNHNS and SASEGT. V lost 9 bases, J lost 1 base, and 9 bases stayed unmatched. This CDR3 reads CASREDRASYEQYF. The CDR3 bases that were read are TGTGCCAGTAGGGAAGACAGGGCGTCCTACGAG.

This clone appeared many times. CDR3 DNA (partial): TGCAGTGCTAGTCAGGGATCATATGAAAAA. Residues: CSASQGSYEK. The whole CDR3 protein reads CSASQGSYEKLFF. The rearrangement links TRBV29-1 to TRBJ1-4, with a possible D match to TRBD1 (5 bases). The sequence runs out 3 residues before the end of the CDR3; the remainder is reconstructed from the germline J gene. CDR3 length: 13 residues. Germline-derived CDR1 and CDR2 are SQVTM and ANQGSEA.

This clone was seen ten or more times. The germline gene is not matched at one end of the junction; a read error may be the cause. The missing CDR3 end, 3 residues past where the read stops, is filled in from the germline J gene. The genes are TRBV4-2 and TRBJ2-7; 8 nucleotides align to TRBD1. The CDR3 has 14 residues. The V gene's germline CDR1 is LGHNA and CDR2 YNFKEQ. This chain's CDR3 is CASSPGQATYEQYF. The DNA read from the CDR3 is TGCGCCAGCAGCCCGGGACAGGCTACCTACGAG.

This clone was detected ten times or more. Sequencing ends 3 residues short of the CDR3 end; the germline J gene provides the rest. The V call is TRBV29-1, the J call TRBJ2-7, with 10 nucleotides matching TRBD1. With 5 bases clipped from V and 4 bases from J, the junction kept 5 bases outside the gene matches. The V gene's germline CDR1 is SQVTM and CDR2 ANQGSEA. The CDR3 spans 13 residues. CDR3 DNA, as far as it was read: TGCAGCGTTTCTGACAGGGGGCGTTACGAG. Its translation: CSVSDRGRYE. The CDR3 as a whole reads CSVSDRGRYEQYF.

This clone has a count of ten or more. With the read ending 3 residues before the CDR3 end, the germline J gene is used to fill in that end. The chain has TRBV2 and TRBJ1-6; D remains ambiguous. Germline values: CDR1 SNHLY, CDR2 FYNNEI. This CDR3 has 12 amino acids. The sequenced part of the CDR3 DNA is TGTGCCAGCAATCCCCAAGGTGTCACC. It translates to CASNPQGVT. The full CDR3 sequence reads CASNPQGVTLHF.

This clone was found many times. The read terminates 3 residues before the CDR3 end, so the remaining end is supplied by the germline J gene. The rearrangement links TRBV5-1 to TRBJ2-3; 9 nucleotides match TRBD1. Germline CDR1 reads SGHRS; CDR2 reads YFSETQ. With 3 bases clipped from V and 2 bases from J, the junction kept 7 bases outside the gene matches. This CDR3 region has 16 residues. The sequenced CDR3 bases are TGCGCCAGCAGCTCGGGACAGGGTATAGTCACAGATACG. This translates into CASSSGQGIVTDT. The full CDR3 sequence reads CASSSGQGIVTDTQYF.

This clone has a count of ten or more. The read terminates 3 residues before the CDR3 end, so the remaining end is supplied by the germline J gene. V and J are TRBV7-9 and TRBJ2-1; D is uncertain. Trimming removed 5 bases from V and 4 bases from J, with 9 bases in between. Germline loops: CDR1 SEHNR, CDR2 FQNEAQ (reference sequence). The CDR3 has 13 amino acids. The CDR3 loop is CASSTYLYNEQFF. Partial CDR3 DNA: TGTGCCAGCAGCACCTATTTGTACAATGAG.

This clone has a count of ten or more. Read sequence stops 3 residues before the CDR3 end, and the germline J gene provides the missing end. The chain combines TRBV7-2 with TRBJ2-5; D might be TRBD1 (7 bases). This CDR3 is built from 15 residues. Germline assignment: CDR1 SGHTA and CDR2 FQGNSA. Deletions cut 2 bases from V and 5 bases from J, with 15 bases between. Incomplete CDR3 DNA: TGTGCCAGCAGCTTACCAAGACAGGGAGGCGAGACC. It is translated as CASSLPRQGGET. The CDR3 reads in full as CASSLPRQGGETQYF.

This clone appeared many times. The CDR3 end lies 3 residues beyond the end of the read and is filled in from the germline J gene. The V call is TRBV6-2 or TRBV6-3, the J call TRBJ2-3; D is unresolved. The V end was cut by 7 bases, the J end by 2 bases, with 10 bases between. CDR1 and CDR2 (germline): MNHEY, SVGEGT. The CDR3 is made up of 13 amino acids. The CDR3 is CASTEQTTDTQYF. Incomplete CDR3 DNA: TGTGCCAGCACCGAACAGACCACAGATACG.

This clone was picked up many times. The read gets to within 3 residues of the CDR3 end, and the germline J gene fills in the rest. The chain uses TRBV9 and TRBJ2-2, with 10 bases aligning to TRBD1. J was trimmed by 1 base and V by 3 bases; bases with no gene match: 6. Per the germline V gene, CDR1 is SGDLS and CDR2 is YYNGEE. The CDR3 runs to 17 residues. The covered CDR3 bases are TGTGCCAGCAGCGCACGACAGGGGGCGCGGAACACCGGGGAG. Translation: CASSARQGARNTGE. In full, the CDR3 is CASSARQGARNTGELFF.

This clone was detected many times. With the read ending 3 residues before the CDR3 end, the germline J gene is used to fill in that end. The V and J genes are TRBV30 and TRBJ2-7, with 11 bases identical to TRBD2. The length of the CDR3 is 15 residues. CDR1 and CDR2 (germline): GTSNPN, SVGIG (reference sequence). V lost 2 bases to trimming and J lost 5 bases; unmatched junction nucleotides: 8. The CDR3 bases that were read are TGTGCCTGGAGTTTTCTAGCGGGGGGTGGGGACGAG. Amino acids: CAWSFLAGGGDE. The whole CDR3 region reads CAWSFLAGGGDEQYF.

This clone was counted many times. The read halts 3 residues ahead of the CDR3 end, with the missing end drawn from the germline J gene. This chain connects TRBV7-3 to TRBJ2-1; 9 bases fit TRBD2. This CDR3 has 16 residues. Germline assignment: CDR1 SGHTA and CDR2 FQGTGA. The V segment lost 2 bases and the J segment 8 bases; nucleotides outside the gene matches: 10. CDR3 bases read: TGTGCCAGCAGCTTAGGGGCTAGCGGGATGACGGATGAG. It codes for CASSLGASGMTDE. The entire CDR3 protein is CASSLGASGMTDEQFF.

This clone appeared many times. The read falls 3 residues short of the CDR3 end, and the missing part is taken from the germline J gene. This chain uses TRBV5-6 with TRBJ2-7, with D unclear. V was clipped by 0 bases and J by 3 bases, with 10 bases between them. The length of the CDR3 is 14 residues. Germline V CDR1 and CDR2: SGHDT, YYEEEE. The CDR3 DNA, read in part, is TGTGCCAGCAGCTTGGAAGCGTTAGTCTACGAG. Its translation: CASSLEALVYE. The entire CDR3 protein is CASSLEALVYEQYF.

This clone was picked up many times. The CDR3 end falls 3 residues outside the read, so it is completed with the germline J gene. This chain links TRBV18 with TRBJ2-3; 10 positions agree with TRBD1. The V gene end was trimmed by 4 bases and the J gene end by 3 bases; junction bases not matched to a gene: 7. CDR1 KGHSH and CDR2 LQKENI come from the germline V gene. The CDR3 is 16 residues long. Partial CDR3 DNA: TGTGCCAGCTCACGGAAGACAGGGGGCGCAACAGATACG. Protein sequence: CASSRKTGGATDT. The whole CDR3 is CASSRKTGGATDTQYF.

This clone was seen ten or more times. The read terminates 3 residues before the CDR3 end, so the remaining end is supplied by the germline J gene. The rearrangement joins TRBV7-2 to TRBJ2-3; D possibly corresponds to TRBD1 (6 bases). The CDR3 covers 15 residues. Trimming cost V 5 bases and J 2 bases, with 14 bases left between them. Germline V gene sequence: CDR1 SGHTA, CDR2 FQGNSA. Partial CDR3 DNA: TGTGCCAGCAGCCTCCACGGACAGTTCACAGATACG. The encoded protein is CASSLHGQFTDT. In full, the CDR3 is CASSLHGQFTDTQYF.